A single sample is the source of the 15 T cell receptor beta chains below, sequenced in a study of T cell repertoires in cytomegalovirus infection (dated by TCRdb to about 2019). The sequencer was an Illumina HiSeq 1500. Starting from the raw public reads, TCRdb applied fastp trimming at Q25, assembled clones with MiXCR and retained in-frame beta chains. A single entry per CDR3 protein holds the most common genes and DNA from its merged rows. Present in this sample are approximately 500,000 distinct CDR3 sequences, 16% of which were seen just once. Of the sample, more than 20% falls within the top ten clones. Sequencing was done on a sample of CD8+ T cells from PBMCs. These receptor sequences come from a human donor in good health (CMV status not recorded). Some clones in this sample may be carry-over from other donors' samples.

The rearrangement uses TRBV29-1 and TRBJ2-1, with a possible D match to TRBD2 (7 bases). The CDR3 is 16 amino acids. V lost 1 base and J lost 2, with 15 bases in between. Per germline, CDR1 SQVTM and CDR2 ANQGSEA. In DNA form, the CDR3 reads TGCAGCGTTGAAGGGGTTGGGGGGGGCACCTACAATGAGCAGTTCTTC. Protein: CSVEGVGGGTYNEQFF.

This clonotype has a count of ten or more. The V gene is TRBV19, the J gene TRBJ2-7; D possibly matches TRBD1 or TRBD2 (7 bases each). Germline values: CDR1 LNHDA, CDR2 SQIVND (reference sequence). CDR3 size: 15 residues. Trimming took off 7 bases at V and 2 bases at J, with 18 bases between the two ends. This chain's CDR3 is CASTPGQGGTYEQYF. The CDR3 DNA reads as TGTGCCAGTACCCCCGGTCAGGGGGGGACCTACGAGCAGTACTTC.

The V and J genes are TRBV7-9 and TRBJ1-1, with D tentatively TRBD1 (6 bases). The CDR3 length is 17 residues. V gave up 5 bases and J gave up 5 bases, with 24 bases separating them. Germline V gene lookup returns CDR1 SEHNR and CDR2 FQNEAQ (reference sequence). The CDR3 DNA is TGTGCCAGCAGCCCACCGGACAGATATGATCGAGAGACTGAAGCTTTCTTT. Its translation is CASSPPDRYDRETEAFF.

The chain uses TRBV5-1 and TRBJ2-1; possible D gene TRBD2, 6 bases. V was cut by 4 bases and J by 8 bases, with 22 bases left in between. CDR3 length: 16 residues. The germline gives CDR1 SGHRS, CDR2 YFSETQ. In nucleotides, the CDR3 is TGCGCCAGCAGCCAAGGGACTGCCCCCTACGCCGATGAGCAGTTCTTC. It translates to CASSQGTAPYADEQFF.

For this clonotype: The CDR3 carries no conserved terminal phenylalanine or tryptophan, so it likely arises from a read error. V gene TRBV15 combines with J gene TRBJ2-7, with 10 bases fitting TRBD2. Per germline, CDR1 LNHNV and CDR2 YYDKDF (reference sequence). CDR3 size: 15 residues. Trimming at V came to 1 base and at J to 6 bases, leaving 6 bases not matched to a gene. DNA for the CDR3: TGTGCCACCAGCAGAGCACTAGCGGGAAGCAGCGAGCAGTACTTA. Translating it yields CATSRALAGSSEQYL.

This clonotype was counted many times. The chain has TRBV2 and TRBJ2-2, with 8 bases identical to TRBD2. With 1 base clipped from V and 1 base from J, the junction kept 5 bases outside the gene matches. This CDR3 is 17 amino acids long. From germline, CDR1 is SNHLY and CDR2 FYNNEI. CDR3 nucleotide sequence: TGTGCCAGCAGTGAAGTGTCGGGAGGGCAGAACACCGGGGAGCTGTTTTTT. It yields the protein CASSEVSGGQNTGELFF. The variable domain in full, completed from reference TRBV2 and TRBJ2-2, reads EPEVTQTPSHQVTQMGQEVILRCVPISNHLYFYWYRQILGQKVEFLVSFYNNEISEKSEIFDDQFSVERPDGSNFTLKIRSTKLEDSAMYFCASSEVSGGQNTGELFFGEGSRLTVL.

V and J are TRBV11-2 and TRBJ2-7; 7 nucleotides agree with TRBD1. The CDR3 is made up of 14 amino acids. Losses at the gene ends were 5 bases for V and 7 bases for J; bases not matched to a gene: 11. Germline V gene data show CDR1 as SGHAT and CDR2 as FQNNGV. The CDR3 here is CASSQGVATREQYF. The CDR3 nucleotides are TGTGCCAGCAGCCAGGGGGTAGCCACTCGGGAGCAGTACTTC.

The chain couples TRBV6-1 to TRBJ1-3; no reliable D call. V gave up 6 bases and J gave up 2 bases, with 11 bases separating them. This CDR3 is 14 amino acids long. The germline CDR1 and CDR2 sequences are MNHNS and SASEGT. The CDR3 reads CASSLNPPGNTIYF. The CDR3 coding sequence is TGTGCCAGCAGCTTGAATCCTCCTGGAAACACCATATATTTT.

In its sample, this clonotype was seen many times. This chain joins TRBV12-3 or TRBV12-4 and TRBJ2-5, with 7 bases fitting TRBD2. V lost 6 bases to trimming and J lost 4 bases; unmatched junction nucleotides: 11. The CDR3 contains 15 residues. For the CDR3, the DNA is TGTGCCAGCAGCCCATGGGGGGGGAAAGGAGAGACCCAGTACTTC. Its translation: CASSPWGGKGETQYF.

This clonotype was found a few times. The chain joins TRBV5-1 to TRBJ1-4; D ambiguous. Germline-derived CDR1 and CDR2 are SGHRS and YFSETQ. CDR3 length: 14 amino acids. Trimming shortened V by 8 bases and J by 0 bases, and 11 bases separated the two germline ends. The CDR3 here is CASGISATNEKLFF. The CDR3 DNA sequence: TGCGCCAGTGGGATTTCTGCAACTAATGAAAAACTGTTTTTT. Based on the CDR3 plus reference TRBV5-1 and TRBJ1-4, the full variable domain is KAGVTQTPRYLIKTRGQQVTLSCSPISGHRSVSWYQQTPGQGLQFLFEYFSETQRNKGNFPGRFSGRQFSNSRSEMNVSTLELGDSALYLCASGISATNEKLFFGSGTQLSVL.

Comment on this clonotype: Its ends do not fully match the called genes, so a read error is possible. This rearrangement joins TRBV27 to TRBJ2-7; no clear D. The CDR3 length is 11 residues. The germline gives CDR1 MNHEY, CDR2 SMNVEV (reference sequence). The CDR3 is CASSHGYDQYF. The CDR3 bases are TGTGCCAGCAGTCACGGCTACGATCAGTACTTC.

This clonotype came up a few times. This chain links TRBV20-1 with TRBJ1-2, with 9 bases that match TRBD1. CDR3 size: 17 residues. The V gene end was trimmed by 3 bases and the J gene end by 8 bases; junction bases not matched to a gene: 19. Germline-derived CDR1 and CDR2 are DFQATT and SNEGSKA (reference sequence). The CDR3 DNA follows: TGCAGTGCTAGCTTTTTTGACTCTGTACAGGGGGCGCGGGGCTACACCTTC. This sequence encodes CSASFFDSVQGARGYTF.

In its sample, this clonotype was seen once. V and J are TRBV15 and TRBJ2-7; D not certain. Looked up from germline, CDR1 is LNHNV and CDR2 is YYDKDF (reference sequence). The V and J ends lost 0 bases and 3 bases respectively, with 12 bases between them. The CDR3 covers 15 residues. The CDR3 sequence: CATSREGFGFYEQYF. CDR3 coding DNA: TGTGCCACCAGCAGAGAAGGGTTCGGGTTCTACGAGCAGTACTTC.

This clonotype was detected a few times. This rearrangement joins TRBV29-1 to TRBJ2-1; D is unclear. The CDR3 consists of 14 residues. CDR1 SQVTM and CDR2 ANQGSEA come from the germline V gene. Trimming took 3 bases from V and 0 from J, leaving 9 bases between them. The CDR3 DNA sequence: TGCAGCGTTGACCCGGAGAGCTCCTACAATGAGCAGTTCTTC. Translation: CSVDPESSYNEQFF.

This clonotype was observed at least ten times. This sequence joins TRBV28 and TRBJ2-1; 7 bases align to TRBD1. V was clipped by 4 bases and J by 4 bases; unmatched bases: 4. From germline, CDR1 is MDHEN and CDR2 SYDVKM. The CDR3 length is 14 residues. CDR3 loop: CASSSRTGYNEQFF. The CDR3 bases are TGTGCCAGCAGTTCCAGGACAGGATACAATGAGCAGTTCTTC. The full variable domain, with the rest looked up from reference TRBV28 and TRBJ2-1, is DVKVTQSSRYLVKRTGEKVFLECVQDMDHENMFWYRQDPGLGLRLIYFSYDVKMKEKGDIPEGYSVSREKKERFSLILESASTNQTSMYLCASSSRTGYNEQFFGPGTRLTVL.